The 25 T cell receptor beta chains listed next were all sequenced from one sample in a study of PD-L1 blockade in urothelial cancer. Sequencing used immunoSEQ multiplex PCR; TCRdb keeps in-frame clones, though not all of them. Of tens of thousands of clones detected, 70% to 85% appear once; the ten largest clones hold around 20%. The specimen comprised PBMCs, sampled around atezolizumab (anti-PD-L1) treatment. The receptor set was obtained from a man aged 55 to 70 with urothelial cancer.

As regards this clone: Because it lacks the conserved phenylalanine or tryptophan at the end, this CDR3 is likely a read error. The chain carries TRBV5-4 and TRBJ1-2; TRBD1 is a possible D gene (6 bases). Trimming took off 3 bases at V and 2 bases at J, with 11 bases between the two ends. This CDR3 is 14 amino acids long. Germline V gene data show CDR1 as SGHNT and CDR2 as YYREEE (reference sequence). In DNA, the CDR3 is TGTGCCAGCAGCTCCCCGACAGGCAACTATGGCTACACCCTC. This encodes CASSSPTGNYGYTL.

The rearrangement uses TRBV28 and TRBJ2-7; D gene uncertain. Trimming cost V 2 bases and J 0 bases, with 17 bases left between them. Per germline, CDR1 MDHEN and CDR2 SYDVKM. The CDR3 runs 17 residues. The CDR3, as DNA: TGTGCCAGCAGTTTACCCCCTCTTACGTTCAGCTCCTACGAGCAGTACTTC. Protein: CASSLPPLTFSSYEQYF. Using reference TRBV28 and TRBJ2-7 for the parts outside the CDR3, the full variable domain is DVKVTQSSRYLVKRTGEKVFLECVQDMDHENMFWYRQDPGLGLRLIYFSYDVKMKEKGDIPEGYSVSREKKERFSLILESASTNQTSMYLCASSLPPLTFSSYEQYFGPGTRLTVT.

The V call is TRBV2, the J call TRBJ2-3; 10 bases are shared with TRBD1. The CDR3 totals 18 residues. Per the germline V gene, CDR1 is SNHLY and CDR2 is FYNNEI. V lost 5 bases and J lost 1; bases outside the gene matches: 12. Here the CDR3 reads CASSSGTGARLRTDTQYF. The CDR3 bases are TGTGCCAGCAGTTCCGGGACAGGGGCTAGACTACGCACAGATACGCAGTATTTT. The full variable domain, rest sourced from reference TRBV2 and TRBJ2-3, is EPEVTQTPSHQVTQMGQEVILRCVPISNHLYFYWYRQILGQKVEFLVSFYNNEISEKSEIFDDQFSVERPDGSNFTLKIRSTKLEDSAMYFCASSSGTGARLRTDTQYFGPGTRLTVL.

V and J are TRBV7-9 and TRBJ1-4; perhaps TRBD1 as D (5 bases). The germline V and J ends were trimmed by 5 bases and 8 bases, with 21 bases remaining between them. Germline V gene sequence: CDR1 SEHNR, CDR2 FQNEAQ (reference sequence). The CDR3 runs to 16 residues. CDR3 sequence: CASSQGGPVPGEKLFF. The CDR3 DNA follows: TGTGCCAGCAGCCAGGGAGGTCCGGTTCCGGGGGAAAAACTGTTTTTT.

CDR3 sequence reads: CASSLEPGTDTQYF. The CDR3, as DNA: TGCGCCAGCAGCTTGGAACCAGGAACAGATACGCAGTATTTT. The chain employs TRBV5-1 and TRBJ2-3; D remains ambiguous. Germline V gene data show CDR1 as SGHRS and CDR2 as YFSETQ. V was clipped by 0 bases and J by 3 bases, with 8 bases between them. The CDR3 extends over 14 amino acids. Full variable domain (remainder filled in from reference TRBV5-1 and TRBJ2-3): KAGVTQTPRYLIKTRGQQVTLSCSPISGHRSVSWYQQTPGQGLQFLFEYFSETQRNKGNFPGRFSGRQFSNSRSEMNVSTLELGDSALYLCASSLEPGTDTQYFGPGTRLTVL.

The CDR3: CASSYDRGETQYF. CDR3 DNA sequence: TGTGCCAGCAGTTACGACAGGGGCGAGACCCAGTACTTC. The V and J genes are TRBV27 and TRBJ2-5; 8 nucleotides align to TRBD1. V was pared by 4 bases and J by 5 bases, with 3 bases of the junction left unmatched. In germline, CDR1 is MNHEY, CDR2 SMNVEV (reference sequence). The CDR3 is 13 residues long.

The chain has TRBV5-1 and TRBJ2-7, with 10 bases matching TRBD1. Germline V CDR1 and CDR2: SGHRS, YFSETQ. The CDR3 is made up of 15 amino acids. After removal of 4 bases from V and 3 bases from J, the junction contained 7 bases not matched to a gene. In DNA form, the CDR3 reads TGCGCCAGCAGCGTGACCGGGACAGGGGTCTACGAGCAGTACTTC. Protein product: CASSVTGTGVYEQYF.

This chain uses TRBV27 with TRBJ1-2; no clear D gene. Germline lookup yields CDR1 MNHEY and CDR2 SMNVEV (reference sequence). Between the trimmed V and J ends, which lost 6 bases and 8 bases, there was a span of 13 bases. The CDR3 length is 12 residues. As DNA, the CDR3 is TGTGCCAGCAGCTCGACGGGAGACGGCTACACCTTC. Amino acids: CASSSTGDGYTF.

The gene calls are TRBV7-9 and TRBJ1-2; D is unresolved. Germline CDR1 and CDR2: SEHNR and FQNEAQ (reference sequence). V shed 4 bases and J shed 2 bases, with 17 bases lying between them. This CDR3 has 16 residues. CDR3 coding DNA: TGTGCCAGCAGCTCCCTAGTTCCGGGATTCAACTATGGCTACACCTTC. Its translation: CASSSLVPGFNYGYTF.

Comments on this clone: Other DNA sequences from this sample encode an identical CDR3 as well. This chain uses TRBV4-2 with TRBJ2-5, with D perhaps matching TRBD2 (7 bases). Germline-derived CDR1 and CDR2 are LGHNA and YNFKEQ. Trimming cost V 0 bases and J 5 bases, with 16 bases left between them. This CDR3 comprises 16 residues. CDR3 loop: CASSQEGGGARETQYF. CDR3 in DNA: TGTGCCAGCAGCCAAGAGGGAGGGGGGGCCCGGGAGACCCAGTACTTC.

The genes are TRBV7-2 and TRBJ2-7, with 12 nucleotides matching TRBD1. Germline loops: CDR1 SGHTA, CDR2 FQGNSA. V gave up 5 bases and J gave up 7 bases; unmatched junction bases: 6. The CDR3 is made up of 14 amino acids. The CDR3, as DNA: TGTGCCAGCAGCGGGACAGGGGGCTTGGGGGAGCAGTACTTC. Translating it yields CASSGTGGLGEQYF.

This chain connects TRBV4-1 to TRBJ1-4, with D possibly being TRBD1 (6 bases). This CDR3 region has 17 residues. From germline, CDR1 is MGHRA and CDR2 YSYEKL. Trimming removed 3 bases at V and 4 bases at J, with 18 bases between. The CDR3 nucleotides read TGCGCCAGCAGCCACCTACAGAGCAGGGGTGATAATGAAAAACTGTTTTTT. It specifies CASSHLQSRGDNEKLFF.

The rearrangement uses TRBV2 and TRBJ2-5; TRBD2 matches at 8 bases. Looked up from germline, CDR1 is SNHLY and CDR2 is FYNNEI. This CDR3 comprises 14 residues. Trimming at V came to 6 bases and at J to 2 bases, leaving 5 bases not matched to a gene. CDR3 loop: CASRSLAAQETQYF. CDR3 coding DNA: TGTGCCAGCAGGTCACTAGCGGCTCAAGAGACCCAGTACTTC.

This chain uses TRBV28 with TRBJ2-1, with no clear D. The CDR3 spans 12 residues. Trimming stripped 6 bases from V and 8 bases from J, with 11 bases between. CDR1 MDHEN and CDR2 SYDVKM come from the germline V gene. The CDR3 loop is CASSPQRYEQFF. In nucleotides, the CDR3 is TGTGCCAGCAGCCCTCAGAGGTATGAGCAGTTCTTC.

The chain uses TRBV19 and TRBJ1-1; 8 bases align to TRBD1. Germline V gene data show CDR1 as LNHDA and CDR2 as SQIVND (reference sequence). The CDR3 length is 17 residues. After removal of 0 bases from V and 0 bases from J, the junction contained 6 bases not matched to a gene. This chain's CDR3 is CASSIDTDRAMNTEAFF. The CDR3 DNA follows: TGTGCCAGTAGTATAGATACGGACAGGGCAATGAACACTGAAGCTTTCTTT. The entire variable domain, with the rest obtained from reference TRBV19 and TRBJ1-1, is as follows: DGGITQSPKYLFRKEGQNVTLSCEQNLNHDAMYWYRQDPGQGLRLIYYSQIVNDFQKGDIAEGYSVSREKKESFPLTVTSAQKNPTAFYLCASSIDTDRAMNTEAFFGQGTRLTVV.

The count of this clone is one. This chain links TRBV5-1 with TRBJ1-2; D might be TRBD1 (5 bases). Germline V gene sequence: CDR1 SGHRS, CDR2 YFSETQ. The CDR3 runs to 14 residues. Trimming stripped 2 bases from V and 2 bases from J, with 10 bases between. Written as DNA, the CDR3 is TGCGCCAGCAGCTTTACACAGGAAAACTATGGCTACACCTTC. It specifies CASSFTQENYGYTF.

The rearrangement joins TRBV5-4 to TRBJ2-5; 7 nucleotides match TRBD2. There are 13 residues in the CDR3. V shed 2 bases and J 3 bases; nucleotides not matched to a gene: 1. The germline CDR1 and CDR2 sequences are SGHNT and YYREEE (reference sequence). DNA of the CDR3: TGTGCCAGCAGCTTTGCGGGAGAAGAGACCCAGTACTTC. It specifies CASSFAGEETQYF.

The gene calls are TRBV7-9 and TRBJ2-7; the D gene is possibly TRBD1 (6 bases). The CDR3 consists of 14 residues. Germline V gives CDR1 SEHNR, CDR2 FQNEAQ (reference sequence). Trimming stripped 1 base from V and 7 bases from J, with 14 bases between. CDR3 in DNA: TGTGCCAGCAGCTTAGGGACAGAGGCTAAAGAGCAGTACTTC. This translates into CASSLGTEAKEQYF.

The chain employs TRBV9 and TRBJ2-1; 12 bases fit TRBD2. The J segment lost 2 bases and the V segment lost 4 bases, leaving 4 bases of the junction unmatched. CDR3 length equals 16 residues. Germline V CDR1 and CDR2: SGDLS, YYNGEE. Here the CDR3 DNA reads TGTGCCAGCAGCCTGCGACTAGCGGGGGCCTACAATGAGCAGTTCTTC. Translated, it gives CASSLRLAGAYNEQFF.

V gene TRBV5-1 combines with J gene TRBJ1-6, with a weak D call TRBD1 (6 bases). Looked up from germline, CDR1 is SGHRS and CDR2 is YFSETQ. The V gene lost 4 bases and the J gene lost 5 bases, with 13 bases spanning the gap. The CDR3 is 15 amino acids. The CDR3 DNA sequence: TGCGCCAGCAGCCCCCAGGGGCCGGATAATTCACCCCTCCACTTT. Its protein is CASSPQGPDNSPLHF.

V and J are TRBV25-1 and TRBJ2-6; 7 bases are a match to TRBD2. The CDR3 contains 16 residues. In germline, CDR1 is MGHDK, CDR2 SYGVNS. J gave up 2 bases and V 1 base, and 2 bases lay outside the gene matches. The CDR3 nucleotides read TGTGCCAGCAGTGAATCGGGACTAACTGGGGCCAACGTCCTGACTTTC. Its protein product is CASSESGLTGANVLTF. Variable domain in full (rest from reference TRBV25-1 and TRBJ2-6): EADIYQTPRYLVIGTGKKITLECSQTMGHDKMYWYQQDPGMELHLIHYSYGVNSTEKGDLSSESTVSRIRTEHFPLTLESARPSHTSQYLCASSESGLTGANVLTFGAGSRLTVL.

CDR3 bases: TGTGCCAGCAGCTTAGCTGGGCGGGACAATGAGCAGTTCTTC. It specifies CASSLAGRDNEQFF. V usage is TRBV7-2 and J usage is TRBJ2-1; D perhaps matches TRBD2 (5 bases). CDR3 length equals 14 residues. Germline-derived CDR1 and CDR2 are SGHTA and FQGNSA. The ends were cut back, 0 bases at V and 5 bases at J, with 8 bases in the middle.

This chain connects TRBV6-1 to TRBJ2-2, with D uncertain. The V end lost 4 bases, the J end lost 2 bases, and 14 bases lay between the germline ends. The CDR3 is 16 amino acids. Per the germline V gene, CDR1 is MNHNS and CDR2 is SASEGT. The CDR3 loop is CASSAAPPHNTGELFF. In DNA, the CDR3 is TGTGCCAGCAGTGCCGCGCCCCCTCATAACACCGGGGAGCTGTTTTTT.

Only a few counts were recorded for this clone. The chain uses TRBV4-1 and TRBJ2-1, with TRBD2 identical over 12 bases. J gave up 8 bases and V 1 base, and 9 bases lay outside the gene matches. CDR1 and CDR2 (germline): MGHRA, YSYEKL. The CDR3 is 17 residues long. CDR3 protein: CASSQANMGLAGDEQFF. Written as DNA, the CDR3 is TGCGCCAGCAGCCAAGCGAACATGGGACTAGCGGGCGATGAGCAGTTCTTC.

The rearrangement joins TRBV5-4 to TRBJ1-4; 12 bases map to TRBD1. The ends lost 4 bases at V and 3 bases at J; junction bases unmatched: 7. Germline CDR1 and CDR2: SGHNT and YYREEE (reference sequence). This CDR3 is built from 17 residues. CDR3 in amino acids: CASSLGGTGGSNEKLFF. DNA of the CDR3: TGTGCCAGCAGCCTTGGGGGGACAGGGGGCTCTAATGAAAAACTGTTTTTT.